One sample yielded the 31 T cell receptor beta chains listed below, sequenced in a study of T-cell memory formation after mild COVID-19. In TCRdb, the 5' RACE reads were re-called with MiXCR into one record per CDR3 protein. Altogether about 410,000 distinct CDR3 sequences are present, less than 25% being singletons, with the ten largest covering about an eighth. The specimen sequenced was PBMCs or a T cell subset sorted from them (not recorded which). These receptors all come from an adult woman who had mild COVID-19 (a few samples of this study predate the infection). Cell type and time point are not known.

The CDR3 here is CASRSGGHQTDTQYF. The CDR3 DNA sequence: TGCGCCAGCAGATCGGGGGGACATCAGACAGATACGCAGTATTTT. This sequence joins TRBV5-1 and TRBJ2-3; maybe TRBD2 (7 bases). Trimming removed 5 bases from V and 3 bases from J, with 16 bases in between. The CDR3 has 15 amino acids. Germline V gene sequence: CDR1 SGHRS, CDR2 YFSETQ.

The rearrangement uses TRBV5-6 and TRBJ2-3, with D maybe TRBD2 (6 bases). V was cut by 1 base and J by 2 bases, with 11 bases left in between. This CDR3 contains 15 residues. The germline gives CDR1 SGHDT, CDR2 YYEEEE. This CDR3 reads CASSLFSGYTDTQYF. The DNA of the CDR3 is TGTGCCAGCAGCTTGTTTAGCGGATACACAGATACGCAGTATTTT.

This clonotype was observed a handful of times. This chain joins TRBV7-9 and TRBJ2-7, with D unclear. The CDR3 is 15 amino acids. The ends were cut back, 1 base at V and 1 base at J, with 11 bases in the middle. Germline V CDR1 and CDR2: SEHNR, FQNEAQ (reference sequence). The CDR3 loop reads CASSLEPLPSYEQYF. The CDR3 DNA follows: TGTGCCAGCAGCTTAGAGCCTCTACCTTCCTACGAGCAGTACTTC.

V usage is TRBV7-9 and J usage is TRBJ2-4, with D tentatively TRBD2 (6 bases). V lost 1 base and J lost 0, with 19 bases in between. This CDR3 region has 19 residues. Per germline, CDR1 SEHNR and CDR2 FQNEAQ (reference sequence). As DNA, the CDR3 is TGTGCCAGCAGCTTAGGGGCGGGGATCGAAAACTCAGCCAAAAACATTCAGTACTTC. Amino acids: CASSLGAGIENSAKNIQYF. Combining the CDR3 with reference TRBV7-9 and TRBJ2-4 gives the whole variable domain DTGVSQNPRHKITKRGQNVTFRCDPISEHNRLYWYRQTLGQGPEFLTYFQNEAQLEKSRLLSDRFSAERPKGSFSTLEIQRTEQGDSAMYLCASSLGAGIENSAKNIQYFGAGTRLSVL.

This clonotype was observed a handful of times. The CDR3 sequence: CASKEERGSSYEQYF. CDR3 nucleotide sequence: TGCGCCAGCAAAGAGGAGCGGGGGAGTTCCTACGAGCAGTACTTC. The chain uses TRBV5-1 and TRBJ2-7, with 8 bases matching TRBD2. CDR1 and CDR2 (germline): SGHRS, YFSETQ. The V gene end was trimmed by 6 bases and the J gene end by 1 base; junction bases not matched to a gene: 9. The CDR3 runs to 15 residues.

The chain links TRBV29-1 to TRBJ1-1; no clear D gene. The V gene lost 7 bases and the J gene lost 3 bases, with 12 bases spanning the gap. Germline V gene lookup returns CDR1 SQVTM and CDR2 ANQGSEA. The CDR3 is 12 amino acids. The CDR3 spells CSAQTGYTEAFF. As DNA, the CDR3 is TGCAGCGCCCAAACGGGTTACACTGAAGCTTTCTTT.

This clonotype came up a few times. V gene TRBV29-1 combines with J gene TRBJ2-3, with TRBD1 as a possible D gene (5 bases). The CDR3 sequence is 13 residues long. Germline-derived CDR1 and CDR2 are SQVTM and ANQGSEA. With 8 bases removed from V and 3 bases from J, the gap between germline ends came to 15 bases. The CDR3 region has the DNA TGCAGCATCCCAGGGAAGGGGACAGATACGCAGTATTTT. Protein: CSIPGKGTDTQYF.

CDR3 DNA sequence: TGTGCCAGCAGTTTAACCACGGGTAATGAAAAACTGTTTTTT. This encodes CASSLTTGNEKLFF. The V gene is TRBV28, the J gene TRBJ1-4; D unclear. The V end lost 2 bases, the J end lost 4 bases, and 8 bases lay between the germline ends. This CDR3 comprises 14 residues. Germline CDR1 MDHEN, CDR2 SYDVKM. The full variable domain, completed using reference TRBV28 and TRBJ1-4, is DVKVTQSSRYLVKRTGEKVFLECVQDMDHENMFWYRQDPGLGLRLIYFSYDVKMKEKGDIPEGYSVSREKKERFSLILESASTNQTSMYLCASSLTTGNEKLFFGSGTQLSVL.

The chain's CDR3 is CASSLSGVGTDTQYF. CDR3 sequence (DNA): TGCGCCAGCAGCCTTTCAGGGGTCGGCACAGATACGCAGTATTTT. The chain is built from TRBV5-1 and TRBJ2-3; a possible D gene is TRBD1 (6 bases). Germline CDR1 SGHRS, CDR2 YFSETQ. Trimming took 4 bases from V and 1 from J, leaving 13 bases between them. The length of the CDR3 is 15 residues.

The chain has TRBV12-3 or TRBV12-4 and TRBJ2-5, with D perhaps matching TRBD1 or TRBD2 (6 bases each). Trimming removed 8 bases from V and 4 bases from J, with 11 bases in between. CDR3 length equals 12 residues. The CDR3 loop is CASGGRRETQYF. The CDR3, as DNA: TGTGCCAGCGGGGGGCGGCGAGAGACCCAGTACTTC.

This clonotype was counted between two and nine times. The genes are TRBV6-1 and TRBJ1-1, with TRBD1 as a possible D gene (5 bases). The length of the CDR3 is 15 residues. Germline lookup yields CDR1 MNHNS and CDR2 SASEGT. V was trimmed by 0 bases and J by 4 bases, leaving 12 bases between them. The CDR3 sequence is CASSEAGGAITEAFF. CDR3 in DNA: TGTGCCAGCAGTGAAGCAGGAGGGGCCATCACTGAAGCTTTCTTT.

This sequence joins TRBV6-5 and TRBJ1-2, with D perhaps matching TRBD1 (5 bases). V was shortened by 2 bases and J by 4 bases, with 8 bases between the two germline ends. This CDR3 comprises 13 residues. CDR1 and CDR2 from the germline V gene are MNHEY and SVGAGI. CDR3 protein: CASSYGGGYGYTF. CDR3 coding DNA: TGTGCCAGCAGTTACGGCGGGGGCTATGGCTACACCTTC.

The chain combines TRBV15 with TRBJ1-1; D unclear. V was trimmed by 1 base and J by 5 bases, leaving 14 bases between them. The CDR3 contains 15 residues. The germline CDR1 and CDR2 sequences are LNHNV and YYDKDF (reference sequence). The CDR3 sequence is CATSRGRVLSTEAFF. CDR3 sequence (DNA): TGTGCCACCAGCAGAGGAAGGGTTTTGTCGACTGAAGCTTTCTTT.

The table lists this clonotype with a few counts. The V gene is TRBV9, the J gene TRBJ2-7, with 9 bases aligning to TRBD2. Germline V gives CDR1 SGDLS, CDR2 YYNGEE. The CDR3 extends over 14 amino acids. The V segment lost 0 bases and the J segment 2 bases; nucleotides outside the gene matches: 0. For the CDR3, the DNA is TGTGCCAGCAGCGTAGTAGCGGGGGCCTACGAGCAGTACTTC. Residues: CASSVVAGAYEQYF. The variable domain in full, with the rest retrieved from reference TRBV9 and TRBJ2-7, is DSGVTQTPKHLITATGQRVTLRCSPRSGDLSVYWYQQSLDQGLQFLIQYYNGEERAKGNILERFSAQQFPDLHSELNLSSLELGDSALYFCASSVVAGAYEQYFGPGTRLTVT.

This clonotype showed up just a few times. This chain links TRBV15 with TRBJ2-5; D might be TRBD1 (5 bases). CDR3 size: 13 residues. V lost 0 bases and J 4 bases, leaving 6 bases between the germline ends. The V gene's germline CDR1 is LNHNV and CDR2 YYDKDF (reference sequence). In DNA form, the CDR3 reads TGTGCCACCAGCAGAGATCAGGGAGAGACCCAGTACTTC. It is translated as CATSRDQGETQYF.

In its sample, this clonotype was seen many times. The DNA for the CDR3 is TGCGCCAGCAGCCGGGACAGGGGTTGGGCTGAAGCTTTCTTT. Its translation: CASSRDRGWAEAFF. The chain links TRBV5-1 to TRBJ1-1, with 10 bases fitting TRBD1. The V and J ends lost 4 bases and 6 bases, in that order; junction bases with no gene match: 6. The CDR3 contains 14 residues. Germline V gives CDR1 SGHRS, CDR2 YFSETQ.

This clonotype has a handful of counts. This chain connects TRBV5-1 to TRBJ2-7, with TRBD2 matching over 7 bases. V was clipped by 4 bases and J by 5 bases; unmatched bases: 6. CDR1 and CDR2 (germline): SGHRS, YFSETQ. The length of the CDR3 is 13 residues. CDR3 nucleotides: TGCGCCAGCAGCATGCTAGCGGACAACGAGCAGTACTTC. Amino acids: CASSMLADNEQYF.

This clonotype was counted between two and nine times. The chain is built from TRBV5-1 and TRBJ2-1; perhaps TRBD1 as D (5 bases). The ends were cut back, 4 bases at V and 8 bases at J, with 10 bases in the middle. Germline V CDR1 and CDR2: SGHRS, YFSETQ. The CDR3 length is 12 residues. CDR3 bases: TGCGCCAGCAGCCCCCCCAGGGATGAGCAGTTCTTC. Protein: CASSPPRDEQFF. The complete variable domain, with remaining parts taken from reference TRBV5-1 and TRBJ2-1, reads KAGVTQTPRYLIKTRGQQVTLSCSPISGHRSVSWYQQTPGQGLQFLFEYFSETQRNKGNFPGRFSGRQFSNSRSEMNVSTLELGDSALYLCASSPPRDEQFFGPGTRLTVL.

This clonotype appeared a few times. The genes are TRBV4-2 and TRBJ2-1; maybe TRBD2 (6 bases). The CDR3 runs 18 residues. From germline, CDR1 is LGHNA and CDR2 YNFKEQ. V was trimmed by 0 bases and J by 4 bases, leaving 19 bases between them. CDR3 in amino acids: CASSQDQAGRGRYNEQFF. CDR3 DNA sequence: TGTGCCAGCAGCCAAGATCAAGCGGGTAGGGGACGTTACAATGAGCAGTTCTTC.

This clonotype turned up a few times. This chain connects TRBV27 to TRBJ1-1, with D uncertain. V was trimmed by 8 bases and J by 3 bases, leaving 22 bases between them. The germline gives CDR1 MNHEY, CDR2 SMNVEV (reference sequence). This CDR3 has 16 residues. The CDR3 DNA follows: TGTGCCAGCTCCCAGACTGGTGGATGGGTATACACTGAAGCTTTCTTT. Translated, it gives CASSQTGGWVYTEAFF.

The J gene is TRBJ1-2, the V gene TRBV5-1, with D possibly being TRBD1 (5 bases). Germline CDR1 SGHRS, CDR2 YFSETQ. CDR3 length equals 15 residues. The V gene lost 2 bases and the J gene lost 8 bases, with 19 bases spanning the gap. DNA for the CDR3: TGCGCCAGCAGCTTAGTGACGGCCGGAGGGGTCGGCTACACCTTC. Translation gives CASSLVTAGGVGYTF.

The CDR3 region is CASSRTLTANTGELFF. DNA for the CDR3: TGTGCCAGCAGCCGAACGTTGACAGCCAACACCGGGGAGCTGTTTTTT. The chain carries TRBV14 and TRBJ2-2, with D maybe TRBD1 (5 bases). Germline CDR1 and CDR2: SGHDN and FVKESK. CDR3 length equals 16 residues. The V and J ends lost 4 bases and 2 bases respectively, with 14 bases between them.

The chain combines TRBV5-6 with TRBJ2-3; D may be TRBD2 (7 bases). Trimming took 2 bases from V and 2 from J, leaving 15 bases between them. This CDR3 is 16 amino acids long. CDR1 and CDR2 from the germline V gene are SGHDT and YYEEEE. CDR3 loop: CASSLFRGAYTDTQYF. The CDR3, as DNA: TGTGCCAGCAGCTTATTTCGGGGGGCTTACACAGATACGCAGTATTTT.

This clonotype has a handful of counts. The chain joins TRBV7-3 to TRBJ2-3; 10 nucleotides agree with TRBD2. J gave up 4 bases and V 5 bases, and 6 bases lay outside the gene matches. The CDR3 spans 15 residues. Germline V gives CDR1 SGHTA, CDR2 FQGTGA. The CDR3 bases are TGTGCCAGCAGCCCACTAGCGGGACGCGCAGATACGCAGTATTTT. Protein: CASSPLAGRADTQYF.

This sequence joins TRBV4-3 and TRBJ2-1; D not resolved. This CDR3 comprises 13 residues. Per the germline V gene, CDR1 is LGHNA and CDR2 is YSLEER. Trimming shortened V by 4 bases and J by 9 bases, and 13 bases separated the two germline ends. The CDR3 DNA follows: TGCGCCAGCAGCCCGTATCTTTCTCGTGAGCAGTTCTTC. As protein: CASSPYLSREQFF.

The chain links TRBV6-2 or TRBV6-3 to TRBJ1-1; possibly TRBD1 for D (5 bases). CDR1 and CDR2 from the germline V gene are MNHEY and SVGEGT. The CDR3 sequence is 12 residues long. With 6 bases removed from V and 4 bases from J, the gap between germline ends came to 9 bases. CDR3 sequence: CASSTGLTEAFF. The CDR3 DNA follows: TGTGCCAGCAGCACAGGTCTCACTGAAGCTTTCTTT.

The chain joins TRBV20-1 to TRBJ2-1; 8 nucleotides align to TRBD1. After removal of 5 bases from V and 7 bases from J, the junction contained 10 bases not matched to a gene. The CDR3 extends over 14 amino acids. Germline assignment: CDR1 DFQATT and CDR2 SNEGSKA (reference sequence). The CDR3 is CSARTGITKNEQFF. CDR3 sequence (DNA): TGCAGTGCTCGGACAGGGATTACTAAGAATGAGCAGTTCTTC.

The chain recombines TRBV7-9 with TRBJ1-1, with a tentative D call TRBD1 (6 bases). Trimming took off 7 bases at V and 6 bases at J, with 15 bases between the two ends. The germline V gene encodes CDR1 SEHNR and CDR2 FQNEAQ (reference sequence). This CDR3 has 13 residues. Here the CDR3 reads CASTLPRGSEAFF. The DNA for the CDR3 is TGTGCCAGCACCCTCCCCAGGGGATCTGAAGCTTTCTTT.

The chain couples TRBV27 to TRBJ2-1; D remains ambiguous. This CDR3 has 13 residues. Germline V gene data show CDR1 as MNHEY and CDR2 as SMNVEV (reference sequence). V was cut by 4 bases and J by 2 bases, with 6 bases left in between. The CDR3 region is CASSSSPYNEQFF. As DNA, the CDR3 is TGTGCCAGCAGTTCGAGCCCCTACAATGAGCAGTTCTTC.

CDR3 DNA sequence: TGCGCCAGCAGCTTGGCGACGGACCCCAGGACAGATACGCAGTATTTT. Its translation is CASSLATDPRTDTQYF. This chain uses TRBV5-1 with TRBJ2-3, with D unresolved. The germline V and J ends were trimmed by 0 bases and 3 bases, with 14 bases remaining between them. The CDR3 covers 16 residues. Germline V gene data show CDR1 as SGHRS and CDR2 as YFSETQ.

V and J are TRBV12-3 or TRBV12-4 and TRBJ1-1; 7 nucleotides line up with TRBD1. The length of the CDR3 is 14 residues. The V gene end was trimmed by 5 bases and the J gene end by 5 bases; junction bases not matched to a gene: 8. The CDR3 nucleotides are TGTGCCAGCAGTCAACAGGGGTGGGGGACTGAAGCTTTCTTT. This gives the protein CASSQQGWGTEAFF.